The clone carrying this T cell receptor beta chain turned up a few times. Its antigen remains unidentified. This sample was included in a study of radiotherapy plus CTLA-4 blockade in lung cancer. General study findings and limits: There was expansion of tumor-derived TCR clones in blood after radiotherapy plus ipilimumab.

This CDR3 is 13 amino acids long. Germline V gene data show CDR1 as MGHRA and CDR2 as YSYEKL. The V end lost 3 bases, the J end lost 4 bases, and 9 bases lay between the germline ends. Generated by immunoSEQ multiplex PCR, the TCRdb table keeps only in-frame clones and is missing some. The repertoire holds tens of thousands of clones, with about 86% as singletons. The clonotype originates from a human donor with non-small cell lung cancer who had a partial response to radiotherapy plus ipilimumab. V is TRBV4-1 and J is TRBJ1-2; D is possibly TRBD1 (5 bases). The sequenced sample was peripheral blood, obtained from a patient treated with radiotherapy plus ipilimumab. CDR3 nucleotides: TGCGCCAGCAGCCACTCAGACAGCTATGGCTACACCTTC. It yields the protein CASSHSDSYGYTF.